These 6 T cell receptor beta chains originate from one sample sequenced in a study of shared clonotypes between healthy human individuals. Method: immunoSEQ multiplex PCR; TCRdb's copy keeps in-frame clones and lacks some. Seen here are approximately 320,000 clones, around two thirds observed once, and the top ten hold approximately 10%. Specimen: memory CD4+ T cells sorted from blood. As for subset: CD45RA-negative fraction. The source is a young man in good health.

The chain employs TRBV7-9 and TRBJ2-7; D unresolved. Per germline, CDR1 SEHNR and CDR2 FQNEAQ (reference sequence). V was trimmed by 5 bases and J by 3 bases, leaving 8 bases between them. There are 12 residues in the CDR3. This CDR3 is CASSDMLYEQYF. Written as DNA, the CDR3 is TGTGCCAGCAGCGACATGCTCTACGAGCAGTACTTC. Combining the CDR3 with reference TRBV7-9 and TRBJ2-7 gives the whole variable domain DTGVSQNPRHKITKRGQNVTFRCDPISEHNRLYWYRQTLGQGPEFLTYFQNEAQLEKSRLLSDRFSAERPKGSFSTLEIQRTEQGDSAMYLCASSDMLYEQYFGPGTRLTVT.

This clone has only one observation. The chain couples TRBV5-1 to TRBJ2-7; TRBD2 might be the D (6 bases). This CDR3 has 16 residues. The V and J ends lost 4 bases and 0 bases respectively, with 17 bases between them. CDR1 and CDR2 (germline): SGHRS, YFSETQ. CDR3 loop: CASSLDWGLFSYEQYF. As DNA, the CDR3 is TGCGCCAGCAGCCTAGACTGGGGACTCTTCTCCTACGAGCAGTACTTC.

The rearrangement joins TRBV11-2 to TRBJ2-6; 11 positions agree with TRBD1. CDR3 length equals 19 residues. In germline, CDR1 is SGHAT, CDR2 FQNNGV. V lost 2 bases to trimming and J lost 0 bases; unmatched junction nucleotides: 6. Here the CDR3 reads CASSLRPGQGDSGANVLTF. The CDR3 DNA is TGTGCCAGCAGCTTAAGACCGGGACAGGGGGACTCTGGGGCCAACGTCCTGACTTTC.

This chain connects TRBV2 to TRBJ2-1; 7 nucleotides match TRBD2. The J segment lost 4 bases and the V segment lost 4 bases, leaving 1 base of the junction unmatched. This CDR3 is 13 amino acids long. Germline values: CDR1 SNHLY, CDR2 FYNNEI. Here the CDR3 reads CASSAREYNEQFF. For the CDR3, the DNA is TGTGCCAGCAGTGCGCGGGAGTACAATGAGCAGTTCTTC. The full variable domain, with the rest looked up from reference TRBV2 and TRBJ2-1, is EPEVTQTPSHQVTQMGQEVILRCVPISNHLYFYWYRQILGQKVEFLVSFYNNEISEKSEIFDDQFSVERPDGSNFTLKIRSTKLEDSAMYFCASSAREYNEQFFGPGTRLTVL.

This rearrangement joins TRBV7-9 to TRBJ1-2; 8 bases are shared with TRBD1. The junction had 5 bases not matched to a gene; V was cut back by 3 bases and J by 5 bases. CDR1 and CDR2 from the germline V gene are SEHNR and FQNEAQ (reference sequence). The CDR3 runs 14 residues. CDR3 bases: TGTGCCAGCAGCTTTGAGGGGACAGGTTATGGCTACACCTTC. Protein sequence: CASSFEGTGYGYTF.

The CDR3 sequence is CSVEKGTGNHPYGYTF. The CDR3 coding sequence is TGCAGCGTTGAGAAAGGGACAGGGAATCACCCTTATGGCTACACCTTC. V is TRBV29-1 and J is TRBJ1-2; 9 bases match TRBD1. The germline V gene encodes CDR1 SQVTM and CDR2 ANQGSEA. This CDR3 has 16 amino acids. Germline trimming cut 3 bases from V and 5 bases from J; bases unmatched to any gene: 13.